This TCR beta chain was found in a study of cytomegalovirus exposure and HLA in healthy donors (dated by TCRdb to about 2017). As for the study more broadly: According to an earlier analysis of several hundred of the donors, about 179 million T cells yielded roughly 110 million unique TCR beta sequences and 276 Gb of sequence data. An early release covering 500 to 750 HLA-typed donors comprised about 300 gigabases of sequencing data and approximately 80 million unique TCR sequences. The study used immunosequencing to profile the T cell repertoires of several hundred subjects and linked those repertoires to cytomegalovirus serostatus. In an earlier analysis of about 590 of the donors, high-throughput TCR beta sequencing was used to judge whether each TCR beta V gene segment behaved as functional or pseudogenic. To predict cytomegalovirus infection status, the study combined high-throughput TCR immunosequencing, statistical association of individual TCRs with disease status, and machine learning. In addition to the first cohort of around 670 subjects, a separate validation cohort of 120 different subjects was used. Class I and class II HLA loci were covered by the typing at four-digit resolution. Genome-wide SNP genotypes for about 60% of the 666 donors were used in a later genetic analysis, which treated that subset as a discovery cohort. On average, roughly 240,000 unique TCR beta nucleotide sequences were sequenced per donor among more than 350 genotyped donors of the cohort, with 15% to 20% of those sequences being non-productive. All discovery cohort repertoires had been generated on a single sequencing platform. Rather than drawing on any new phenotypic data, the later analysis identified candidate immune exposures from TCR beta sequences and the way those sequences occurred across donors. Of the 398 genotyped donors, 80% to 90% were placed in the genetic ancestry cluster associated with self-reported Caucasian donors. Four or five DR-DQ haplotypes were handled as single units for association and clustering because linkage in the cohort was strong. The aim of the study was to test whether cataloging public T cell receptors could identify signatures of past pathogen exposure. Typing coverage varied by locus: about 620-640 donors for A, B, C, DRB1 and DQB1; more than 500 for DQA1; over 600 for DPA1; 450 to 480 for DPB1. Donor age, sex, ethnicity and CMV serostatus were compiled together with the repertoire data. A later analysis re-analyzed previously published TCR beta repertoires from hundreds of donors and added high-resolution HLA genotyping to study TCR occurrence patterns.

Points the paper makes about the study in general: In vitro tests confirmed that a few of the cytomegalovirus-associated TCR beta chains recognize cytomegalovirus antigens. Linkage disequilibrium might explain the correlated functional status among segregating V segments, but an unknown experimental factor could not be excluded. In a later analysis, HLA-associated TCR beta chains showed more clonal expansion and lower generation probabilities than non-associated chains that were equally common. Specific HLA alleles were associated with 15,000 to 20,000 TCR beta sequences at a false discovery rate of 0.05 in a later analysis. Most CMV-associated TCR beta chains appeared to be HLA-restricted in a later analysis, and the HLA associations seemed to be driven largely by CMV exposure. According to a later analysis, parvovirus B19, influenza, CMV and Epstein-Barr virus appeared linked to several top co-occurrence clusters. A further reported finding was that TCR beta sequences accurately predicted the HLA-A and HLA-B alleles for most subjects in the first cohort. An association between a missense DCLRE1C variant and V-gene and J-gene trimming of TCR beta chains was found in a later genetic analysis and replicated in an independent cohort. The earlier analysis of fewer than 750 of the donors excluded around 17 rarely observed V segments, including chromosome 9 orphons, because counts were too low. Some IMGT-functional V segments, including TRBV6-2 and TRBV6-3, could not be told apart with the 87-base-pair reads, so those segments were excluded. In an earlier analysis of some 640 of the donors, most TCR beta V segments were observed in productive rearrangements about 90% or about 30% of the time, broadly matching IMGT annotations. The classifier was reported to diagnose cytomegalovirus status with high specificity and sensitivity in both the original cohort and the validation cohort. Strong co-occurrence of HLA alleles, especially DR and DQ, made assigning TCR associations to individual alleles difficult. A cluster of highly shared sequence variants was judged likely to represent a technical artifact of the sequencing pipeline. Most TCR sequences were observed very rarely across donors, whereas some public TCRs were present in many individuals. The only immune exposure information available for the cohort was CMV serostatus. The authors suggested that the approach could potentially be extended to other disease states and immunological phenotypes. Roughly uniform sequencing depth across donors was assumed in presence/absence analyses, although this assumption may not hold. Because HLA typing was missing for some donors at each locus, association tests included only the typed subset. The cohort was sequenced for TCR beta chains only, and without alpha or paired-chain data the features that could be detected were limited. In the study, 150 to 200 TCR beta chains were listed as associated with cytomegalovirus. In a later genetic analysis, fewer N-insertions in productive TCRs were reported among donors in an Asian-associated ancestry cluster than the roughly 700-donor mean. In a later analysis, TCR association rates were found to vary across HLA loci, with the most associated TCRs seen for DRB1 alleles and the fewest for HLA-C alleles.

The CDR3, cysteine through phenylalanine, is 15 amino acids long. The kept DNA is CDR3 alone, 45 bases in frame from the first base. V is reduced by 0 bases and J by 9 bases, leaving a spacing of 12 bases between them. From a lookup of the germline V gene, CDR1 and CDR2 are SGHTA and FQGNSA. The protocol used for the library was the immunoSEQ multiplex PCR assay. A mixture of 60 forward primers for TCR Vbeta segments and 13 reverse primers for TCR Jbeta segments was used in the multiplex PCR. The CDR3 region of rearranged TCR beta genes was amplified from genomic DNA by a multiplex PCR assay. Amplified TCR beta libraries were sequenced as 87-base-pair reads on the Illumina HiSeq System. Processing in the source paper ran as follows. Across the 700 or so repertoires, a later analysis counted about 81 million unique TCR beta chains, roughly 11 million of which were shared by at least two donors. Raw reads were error-corrected and collapsed into unique sequences with a nearest-neighbor algorithm that merged closely related sequences to remove PCR and sequencing errors. Alignment of CDR3 sequences to IMGT reference sequences was used to assign V, D and J gene segments. For a sequence to be retained, a match of at least six nucleotides was required to both a V gene segment and a J gene segment. A rearrangement was called productive if the CDR3 had no stop codons and remained in frame with V and J, and every other rearrangement was called non-productive. Following IMGT convention, CDR3 was defined as the stretch from the second conserved V-encoded cysteine to the conserved J-encoded phenylalanine. In an earlier analysis of roughly 580 of the donors, sequences lacking an unambiguous match to a single V gene segment were excluded. In an earlier analysis of 450 to 750 of the donors, a V segment was called functional when productive rearrangements were above 56.7%, and segregating when the standard deviation between donors exceeded 5%. A statistical classification framework was built to diagnose cytomegalovirus status from the catalog of TCR beta chain sequences. In a later analysis, V and J genes were assigned by comparing TCR nucleotide sequences against IMGT/GENE-DB human TR gene sequences. The TCRdist pipeline was used in a later analysis to assign CDR3 sequences and most-parsimonious VDJ recombination scenarios. In a later analysis, each TCR beta chain was defined by its CDR3 amino acid sequence together with its V-gene family, and reads without a unique V-gene family were excluded. In a later analysis, several hundred highly shared, low-generation-probability nucleotide sequences were removed to address suspected cross-contamination and a sequencing artifact. In a later analysis, a clonal expansion index for each public chain was calculated from normalized within-repertoire ranks of inferred template counts. In a later analysis, generation probabilities were computed with a VDJ recombination model fitted to out-of-frame rearrangements, and the resulting probabilities were checked against IGoR. A later analysis scored TCR-TCR, TCR-HLA and TCR-CMV co-occurrence with hypergeometric tests, applying a repertoire-size bias correction to TCR pairs. To estimate false discovery rates, a later analysis permuted the HLA or CMV assignments 20 times. In a later analysis, co-occurring TCRs were grouped using DBSCAN, with TCRdist sequence similarity added in when clustering inside HLA-allele-positive subsets. Repertoires with fewer than 30,000 or more than 120,000 public chains, plus five repertoires with anomalous nucleotide sharing, were excluded from co-occurrence clustering. TCRdb's version of the immuneACCESS table is confined to in-frame rearrangements and falls short of the full clone set. An unresolved V gene accounts for under half of the shortfall where checked; the remainder is of unknown origin. The D gene and trimming were derived from the DNA, and the V and J assignments and clone size from that table. Present in this sample are roughly 190,000 clones, 81% of which were seen just once. Of the sample, more than 1.5% is held by the ten largest clones.

The cohort consisted of approximately 690 healthy bone marrow donors. Cohort members were all nominally healthy when sampled, although unrecorded immune exposures were likely present. The donor tested CMV seronegative and was one of the 352 seronegative cohort members. Each donor provided a peripheral blood sample, and peripheral blood mononuclear cells were used for TCR beta sequencing. Genomic DNA was extracted from the blood cell samples with the Qiagen DNeasy Blood Extraction Kit. This clone was seen a few times. Its antigen is currently not known. Base qualities are not provided; no much larger clone lies one nucleotide away.

Recombination linked TRBV7-2 to TRBJ1-6; a weak D assignment points to TRBD1 (5 bases agree). The sequenced sample was PBMCs. This TCR derives from a man in his late teens or twenties in good health and CMV-seronegative. CDR3 region: CASSLAPQGSSPLHF. The base sequence is TGTGCCAGCAGCTTAGCCCCCCAGGGTAGTTCACCCCTCCACTTT.